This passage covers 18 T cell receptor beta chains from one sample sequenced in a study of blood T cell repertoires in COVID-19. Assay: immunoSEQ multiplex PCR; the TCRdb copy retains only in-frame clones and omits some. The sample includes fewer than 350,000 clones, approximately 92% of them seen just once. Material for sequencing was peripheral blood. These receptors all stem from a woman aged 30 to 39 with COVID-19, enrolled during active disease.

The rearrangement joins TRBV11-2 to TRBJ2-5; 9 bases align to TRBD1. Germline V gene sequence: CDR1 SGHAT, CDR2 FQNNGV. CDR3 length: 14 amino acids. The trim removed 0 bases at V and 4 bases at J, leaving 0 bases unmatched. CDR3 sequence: CASSLETGGETQYF. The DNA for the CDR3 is TGTGCCAGCAGCTTAGAGACAGGGGGAGAGACCCAGTACTTC.

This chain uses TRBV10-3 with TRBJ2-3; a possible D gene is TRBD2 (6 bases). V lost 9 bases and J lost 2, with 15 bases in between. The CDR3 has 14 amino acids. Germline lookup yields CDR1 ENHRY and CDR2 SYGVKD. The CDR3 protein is CAIRDSHNTDTQYF. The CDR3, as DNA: TGTGCCATTAGGGACTCTCACAACACAGATACGCAGTATTTT.

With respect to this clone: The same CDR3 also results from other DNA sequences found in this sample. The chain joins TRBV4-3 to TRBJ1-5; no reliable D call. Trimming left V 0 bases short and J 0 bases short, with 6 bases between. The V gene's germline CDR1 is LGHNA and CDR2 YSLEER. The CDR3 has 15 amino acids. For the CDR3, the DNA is TGCGCCAGCAGCCAAGACAGGTATAGCAATCAGCCCCAGCATTTT. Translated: CASSQDRYSNQPQHF.

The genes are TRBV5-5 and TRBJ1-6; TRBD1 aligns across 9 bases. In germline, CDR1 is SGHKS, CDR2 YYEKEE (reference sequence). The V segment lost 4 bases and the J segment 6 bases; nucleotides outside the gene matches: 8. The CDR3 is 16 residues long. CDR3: CASSHSTGGSNSPLHF. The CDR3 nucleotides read TGTGCCAGCAGCCATAGTACAGGGGGCAGTAATTCACCCCTCCACTTT. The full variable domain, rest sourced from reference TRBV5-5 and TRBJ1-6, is DAGVTQSPTHLIKTRGQQVTLRCSPISGHKSVSWYQQVLGQGPQFIFQYYEKEERGRGNFPDRFSARQFPNYSSELNVNALLLGDSALYLCASSHSTGGSNSPLHFGNGTRLTVT.

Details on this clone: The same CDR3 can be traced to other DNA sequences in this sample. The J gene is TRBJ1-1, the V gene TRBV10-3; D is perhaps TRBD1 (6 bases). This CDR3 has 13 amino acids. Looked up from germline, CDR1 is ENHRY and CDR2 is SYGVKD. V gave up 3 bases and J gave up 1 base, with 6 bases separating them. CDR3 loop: CAISEQGNTEAFF. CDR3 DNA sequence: TGTGCCATCAGTGAACAGGGGAACACTGAAGCTTTCTTT.

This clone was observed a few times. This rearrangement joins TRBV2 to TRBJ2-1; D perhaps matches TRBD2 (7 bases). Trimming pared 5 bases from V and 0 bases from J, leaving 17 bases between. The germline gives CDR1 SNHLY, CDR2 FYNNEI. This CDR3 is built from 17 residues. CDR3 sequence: CASSPGWEGGSYNEQFF. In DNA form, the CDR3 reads TGTGCCAGCAGTCCCGGTTGGGAGGGGGGCTCCTACAATGAGCAGTTCTTC.

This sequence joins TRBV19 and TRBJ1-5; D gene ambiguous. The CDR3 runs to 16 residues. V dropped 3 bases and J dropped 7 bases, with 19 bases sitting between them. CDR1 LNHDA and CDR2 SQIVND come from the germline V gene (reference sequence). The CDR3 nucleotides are TGTGCCAGTAGTATGGAGCCCGGCGGGATTGTCCAGCCCCAGCATTTT. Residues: CASSMEPGGIVQPQHF.

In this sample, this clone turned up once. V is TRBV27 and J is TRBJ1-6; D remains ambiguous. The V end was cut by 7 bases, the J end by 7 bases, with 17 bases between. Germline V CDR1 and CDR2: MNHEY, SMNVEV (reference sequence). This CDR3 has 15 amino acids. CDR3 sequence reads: CASTPLEAPNSPLHF. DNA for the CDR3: TGTGCCAGCACCCCCCTCGAGGCACCCAATTCACCCCTCCACTTT.

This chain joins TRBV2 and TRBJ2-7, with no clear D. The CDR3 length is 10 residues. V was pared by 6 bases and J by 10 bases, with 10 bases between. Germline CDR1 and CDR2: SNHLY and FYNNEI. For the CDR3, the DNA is TGTGCCAGCAGCCTCACTGAACAGTACTTC. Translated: CASSLTEQYF.

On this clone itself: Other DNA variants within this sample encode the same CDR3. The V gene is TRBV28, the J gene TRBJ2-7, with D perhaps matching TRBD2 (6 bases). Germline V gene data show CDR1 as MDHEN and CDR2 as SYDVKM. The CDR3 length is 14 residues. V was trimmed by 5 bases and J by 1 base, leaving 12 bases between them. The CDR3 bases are TGTGCCAGCAGTCCCCCCGGGGGATCCTACGAGCAGTACTTC. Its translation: CASSPPGGSYEQYF.

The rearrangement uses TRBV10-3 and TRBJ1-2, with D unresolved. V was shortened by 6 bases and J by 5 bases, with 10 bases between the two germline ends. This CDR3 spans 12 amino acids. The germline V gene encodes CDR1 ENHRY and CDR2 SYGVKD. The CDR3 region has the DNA TGTGCCATCAGCCCCCAGGATTATGGCTACACCTTC. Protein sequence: CAISPQDYGYTF.

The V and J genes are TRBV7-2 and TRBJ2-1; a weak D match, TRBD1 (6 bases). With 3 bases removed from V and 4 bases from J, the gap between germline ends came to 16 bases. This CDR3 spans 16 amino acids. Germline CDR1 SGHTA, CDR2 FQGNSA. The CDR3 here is CASSFWTASWYNEQFF. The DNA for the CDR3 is TGTGCCAGCAGCTTTTGGACAGCCTCCTGGTACAATGAGCAGTTCTTC.

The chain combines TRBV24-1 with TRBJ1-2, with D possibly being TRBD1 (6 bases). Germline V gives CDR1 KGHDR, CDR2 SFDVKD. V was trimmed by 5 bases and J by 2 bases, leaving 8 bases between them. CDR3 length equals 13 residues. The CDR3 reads CATSGRGNYGYTF. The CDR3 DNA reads TGTGCCACCAGTGGCAGGGGCAACTATGGCTACACCTTC.

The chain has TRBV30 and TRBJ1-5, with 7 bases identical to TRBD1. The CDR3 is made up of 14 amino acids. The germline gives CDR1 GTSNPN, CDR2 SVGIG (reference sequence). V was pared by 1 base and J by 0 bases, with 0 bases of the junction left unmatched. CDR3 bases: TGTGCCTGGAGTGAGGGGGCTAGCAATCAGCCCCAGCATTTT. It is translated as CAWSEGASNQPQHF.

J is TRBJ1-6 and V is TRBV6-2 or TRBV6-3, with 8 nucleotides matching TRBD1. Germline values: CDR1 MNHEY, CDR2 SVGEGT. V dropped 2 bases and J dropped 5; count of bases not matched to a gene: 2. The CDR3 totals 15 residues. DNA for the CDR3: TGTGCCAGCAGTTACGCGGACAGGGATAATTCACCCCTCCACTTT. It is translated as CASSYADRDNSPLHF.

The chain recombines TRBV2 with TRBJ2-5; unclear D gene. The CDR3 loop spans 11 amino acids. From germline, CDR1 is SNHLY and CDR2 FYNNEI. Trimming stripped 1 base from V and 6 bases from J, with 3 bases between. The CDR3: CASSEVKTQYF. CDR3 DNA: TGTGCCAGCAGTGAAGTTAAGACCCAGTACTTC.

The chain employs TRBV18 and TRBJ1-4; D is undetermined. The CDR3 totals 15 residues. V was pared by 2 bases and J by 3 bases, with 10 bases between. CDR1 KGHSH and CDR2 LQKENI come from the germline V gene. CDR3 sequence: CASSPFPRANEKLFF. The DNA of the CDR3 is TGTGCCAGCTCACCATTCCCGAGGGCTAATGAAAAACTGTTTTTT.

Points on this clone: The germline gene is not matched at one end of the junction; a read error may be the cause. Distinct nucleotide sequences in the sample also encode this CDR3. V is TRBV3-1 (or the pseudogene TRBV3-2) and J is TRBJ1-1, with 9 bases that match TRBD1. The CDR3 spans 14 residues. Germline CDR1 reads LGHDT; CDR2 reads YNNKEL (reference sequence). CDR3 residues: CASSQMDRGTEAFF. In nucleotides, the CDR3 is TGCGCCAGCAGCCAAATGGACAGGGGCACTGAAGCTTTCTTT.